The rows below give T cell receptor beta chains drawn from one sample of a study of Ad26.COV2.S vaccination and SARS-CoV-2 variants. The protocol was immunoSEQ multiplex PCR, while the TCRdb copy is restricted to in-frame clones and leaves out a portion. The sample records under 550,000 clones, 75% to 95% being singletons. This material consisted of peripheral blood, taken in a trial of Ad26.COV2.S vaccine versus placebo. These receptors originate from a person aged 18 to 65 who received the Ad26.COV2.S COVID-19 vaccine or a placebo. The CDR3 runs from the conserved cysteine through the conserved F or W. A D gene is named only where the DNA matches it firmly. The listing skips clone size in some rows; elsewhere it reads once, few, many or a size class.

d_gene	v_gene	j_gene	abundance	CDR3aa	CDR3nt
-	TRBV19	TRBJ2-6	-	CASSPTGWLPSGANVLTF	TGTGCCAGTAGTCCTACAGGGTGGCTTCCCTCTGGGGCCAACGTCCTGACTTTC
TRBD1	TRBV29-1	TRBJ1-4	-	CSVGQGGEKLFF	TGCAGCGTGGGACAGGGAGGCGAAAAACTGTTTTTT
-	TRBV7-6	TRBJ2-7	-	CASSLGRTYEQYF	TGTGCCAGCAGCTTAGGCAGAACCTACGAGCAGTACTTC
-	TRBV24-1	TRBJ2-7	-	CATSDRWNYEQYF	TGTGCCACCAGTGATCGCTGGAACTACGAGCAGTACTTC
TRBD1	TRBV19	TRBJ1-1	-	CASSFRQGLVNTEAFF	TGTGCCAGTAGTTTTCGACAGGGGCTCGTGAACACTGAAGCTTTCTTT
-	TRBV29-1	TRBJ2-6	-	CSVLGSPSGANVLTF	TGCAGCGTTCTGGGGAGCCCCTCTGGGGCCAACGTCCTGACTTTC
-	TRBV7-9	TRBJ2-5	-	CASSEESGAGRETQYF	TGTGCCAGCAGCGAAGAATCGGGGGCAGGGAGGGAGACCCAGTACTTC
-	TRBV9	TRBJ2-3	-	CASSVSTDTQYF	TGTGCCAGCAGCGTATCGACAGATACGCAGTATTTT
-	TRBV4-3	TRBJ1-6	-	CASSHDDGADSPLHF	TGCGCCAGCAGCCATGACGATGGGGCAGATTCACCCCTCCACTTT
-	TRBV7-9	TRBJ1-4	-	CASSWVRMNNEKLFF	TGTGCCAGCAGCTGGGTCAGGATGAATAATGAAAAACTGTTTTTT
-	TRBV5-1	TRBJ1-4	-	CASSEANEKLFF	TGCGCCAGCAGCGAGGCGAATGAAAAACTGTTTTTT
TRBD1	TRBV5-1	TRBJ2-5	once	CASSRDREGETQYF	TGCGCCAGCAGCCGGGACAGGGAGGGAGAGACCCAGTACTTC
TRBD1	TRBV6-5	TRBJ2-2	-	CASSLSTGGTGELFF	TGTGCCAGCAGTTTATCGACAGGGGGCACCGGGGAGCTGTTTTTT
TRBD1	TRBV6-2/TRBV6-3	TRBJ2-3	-	CASSRQGTLSTDTQYF	TGTGCCAGCAGCCGACAGGGGACGCTTAGCACAGATACGCAGTATTTT